The 29 T cell receptor beta chains reported below all come from one sample, sequenced in a study of T-cell memory formation after mild COVID-19. Each CDR3 protein gets one entry after TCRdb re-called the 5' RACE reads with MiXCR. The sample lists hundreds of thousands of distinct CDR3 sequences; approximately 29% were seen once. Source material: PBMCs or a T cell subset sorted from them (not recorded which). Every receptor here comes from an adult woman who had mild COVID-19 (a few samples of this study predate the infection). Cell type and time point are not known.

In this sample, this clonotype turned up a few times. The CDR3 nucleotides are TGCGCCAGCAGCCAAGACCGGGGAGCCCAGCATTTT. This codes for CASSQDRGAQHF. The rearrangement links TRBV4-3 to TRBJ1-5; the D is unclear. V shed 0 bases and J shed 11 bases, with 8 bases lying between them. Germline V gene data show CDR1 as LGHNA and CDR2 as YSLEER. The CDR3 runs 12 residues.

This clonotype has a handful of counts. The chain joins TRBV12-3 or TRBV12-4 to TRBJ2-1; 8 bases are shared with TRBD2. The CDR3 length is 20 residues. After removal of 3 bases from V and 0 bases from J, the junction contained 16 bases not matched to a gene. The CDR3 loop reads CASSLLVPGLVISSYNEQFF. CDR3 nucleotide sequence: TGTGCCAGCAGTTTGTTAGTTCCGGGACTAGTCATCTCCTCCTACAATGAGCAGTTCTTC.

This chain connects TRBV5-1 to TRBJ2-3; D is possibly TRBD1 (5 bases). From germline, CDR1 is SGHRS and CDR2 YFSETQ. The CDR3 extends over 11 amino acids. The V gene lost 0 bases and the J gene lost 13 bases, with 9 bases spanning the gap. Written as DNA, the CDR3 is TGCGCCAGCAGCTTGGGGGAAGGGGAGTATTTT. This encodes CASSLGEGEYF.

V usage is TRBV5-1 and J usage is TRBJ1-1; D possibly corresponds to TRBD1 (6 bases). The V and J ends lost 5 bases and 8 bases respectively, with 16 bases between them. The CDR3 loop spans 13 amino acids. Germline assignment: CDR1 SGHRS and CDR2 YFSETQ. CDR3 sequence: CASSYDRTSEAFF. For the CDR3, the DNA is TGCGCCAGCAGTTATGACAGGACCTCGGAAGCTTTCTTT.

This clonotype was seen more than once but under ten times. The chain couples TRBV9 to TRBJ1-2; no firm D call. Germline CDR1 SGDLS, CDR2 YYNGEE. The CDR3 contains 11 residues. V lost 4 bases to trimming and J lost 8 bases, with 9 bases between them. CDR3 region: CASSPLAGYTF. The DNA of the CDR3 is TGTGCCAGCAGCCCACTTGCGGGCTACACCTTC. The full variable domain, with the rest looked up from reference TRBV9 and TRBJ1-2, is DSGVTQTPKHLITATGQRVTLRCSPRSGDLSVYWYQQSLDQGLQFLIQYYNGEERAKGNILERFSAQQFPDLHSELNLSSLELGDSALYFCASSPLAGYTFGSGTRLTVV.

J is TRBJ1-3 and V is TRBV2; D gene ambiguous. CDR3 length equals 15 residues. V was clipped by 7 bases and J by 0 bases, with 13 bases between them. The germline V gene encodes CDR1 SNHLY and CDR2 FYNNEI. DNA for the CDR3: TGTGCCAGCACGGCTTTACAGAGCTCTGGAAACACCATATATTTT. This sequence encodes CASTALQSSGNTIYF. The entire variable domain, with the rest obtained from reference TRBV2 and TRBJ1-3, is as follows: EPEVTQTPSHQVTQMGQEVILRCVPISNHLYFYWYRQILGQKVEFLVSFYNNEISEKSEIFDDQFSVERPDGSNFTLKIRSTKLEDSAMYFCASTALQSSGNTIYFGEGSWLTVV.

The chain's CDR3 is CASSGQGSAFYEQYF. The CDR3 DNA reads TGTGCCAGCAGTGGGCAGGGTTCGGCCTTCTACGAGCAGTACTTC. V and J are TRBV6-7 and TRBJ2-7, with a weak D call TRBD1 (5 bases). TRBV6-7 is an ORF for which the function is uncertain. The CDR3 has 15 residues. The germline V and J ends were trimmed by 5 bases and 3 bases, with 17 bases remaining between them.

The chain links TRBV7-8 to TRBJ1-5, with 9 bases matching TRBD1. The germline V gene encodes CDR1 SGHVS and CDR2 FQNEAQ. V lost 0 bases to trimming and J lost 3 bases; unmatched junction nucleotides: 12. The CDR3 runs 19 residues. The CDR3 region is CASSLAPGTGSRTNQPQHF. The CDR3 DNA reads TGTGCCAGCAGCTTAGCCCCCGGGACAGGGTCCCGGACCAATCAGCCCCAGCATTTT.

In its sample, this clonotype was seen many times. This chain uses TRBV4-2 with TRBJ2-7, with 7 bases that match TRBD1. This CDR3 region has 16 residues. Trimming cost V 3 bases and J 6 bases; bases outside gene matches: 14. Germline CDR1 reads LGHNA; CDR2 reads YNFKEQ. CDR3 nucleotides: TGTGCCAGCAGCCAGGCCAACCTAGGGGGCTTGGGCGAGCAGTACTTC. Translating gives CASSQANLGGLGEQYF.

The chain uses TRBV9 and TRBJ2-7; 7 nucleotides match TRBD2. Germline assignment: CDR1 SGDLS and CDR2 YYNGEE. This CDR3 has 15 residues. V trimming: 0 bases; J trimming: 2 bases; junction bases outside the gene matches: 5. CDR3 residues: CASSVGGGGAYEQYF. The CDR3, as DNA: TGTGCCAGCAGCGTAGGCGGTGGGGGGGCCTACGAGCAGTACTTC.

This rearrangement joins TRBV7-8 to TRBJ2-2; 11 nucleotides agree with TRBD2. The CDR3 loop spans 15 amino acids. The V gene end was trimmed by 7 bases and the J gene end by 5 bases; junction bases not matched to a gene: 6. The germline V gene has CDR1 SGHVS and CDR2 FQNEAQ. CDR3 bases: TGTGCCAGCACCCCCGGGACTAGCGGAACCGGGGAGCTGTTTTTT. Residues: CASTPGTSGTGELFF.

This clonotype was observed a few times. The J gene is TRBJ1-2, the V gene TRBV6-5, with D tentatively TRBD1 (6 bases). The germline V gene encodes CDR1 MNHEY and CDR2 SVGAGI. This CDR3 has 13 amino acids. Trimming took off 6 bases at V and 4 bases at J, with 12 bases between the two ends. For the CDR3, the DNA is TGTGCCAGCAGACAGGGTCTGGCCTATGGCTACACCTTC. Encoded protein: CASRQGLAYGYTF.

Written as DNA, the CDR3 is TGTGCCAGCTCACACAACAGGGAATTAGAGGATGAAGCTTTCTTT. Residues: CASSHNRELEDEAFF. The chain combines TRBV18 with TRBJ1-1, with D possibly TRBD1 on 6 matching bases. CDR3 length equals 15 residues. The germline V gene has CDR1 KGHSH and CDR2 LQKENI. V lost 4 bases and J lost 7, with 19 bases in between.

The chain employs TRBV7-9 and TRBJ2-5; 14 bases are shared with TRBD2. The CDR3 runs 17 residues. The V gene end was trimmed by 4 bases and the J gene end by 5 bases; junction bases not matched to a gene: 9. The germline gives CDR1 SEHNR, CDR2 FQNEAQ (reference sequence). The CDR3 DNA is TGTGCCAGCAGCTCCTGGACTAGCGGGGGGATTCGGGAGACCCAGTACTTC. This codes for CASSSWTSGGIRETQYF.

The chain employs TRBV6-1 and TRBJ2-7; 7 nucleotides line up with TRBD2. J gave up 4 bases and V 2 bases, and 17 bases lay outside the gene matches. The CDR3 contains 18 residues. The germline V gene has CDR1 MNHNS and CDR2 SASEGT. CDR3 DNA sequence: TGTGCCAGCAGTGAAAACCTGGGGGGAGCGGGATTTGGTTACGAGCAGTACTTC. It translates to CASSENLGGAGFGYEQYF.

The gene calls are TRBV7-9 and TRBJ2-4; D is undetermined. The V end lost 5 bases, the J end lost 14 bases, and 16 bases lay between the germline ends. Germline lookup yields CDR1 SEHNR and CDR2 FQNEAQ (reference sequence). This CDR3 is 12 amino acids long. The CDR3 sequence is CASSVPSGPEYF. CDR3 DNA sequence: TGTGCCAGCAGCGTCCCTTCCGGCCCCGAGTACTTC.

The rearrangement uses TRBV6-5 and TRBJ1-1; D is ambiguous. The germline CDR1 and CDR2 sequences are MNHEY and SVGAGI. There are 14 residues in the CDR3. The germline V and J ends were trimmed by 5 bases and 6 bases, with 16 bases remaining between them. The CDR3 reads CASSPPSQTAEAFF. In DNA form, the CDR3 reads TGTGCCAGCAGTCCCCCCTCCCAAACAGCTGAAGCTTTCTTT.

The chain carries TRBV4-3 and TRBJ1-2, with D possibly being TRBD1 (5 bases). CDR3 length: 15 amino acids. The V end lost 0 bases, the J end lost 5 bases, and 13 bases lay between the germline ends. Germline values: CDR1 LGHNA, CDR2 YSLEER. The CDR3: CASSQDRAGNYGYTF. The CDR3 DNA follows: TGCGCCAGCAGCCAAGATAGGGCAGGGAATTATGGCTACACCTTC.

V and J are TRBV12-3 or TRBV12-4 and TRBJ2-3; 9 bases align to TRBD1. CDR3 length: 17 residues. J was trimmed by 2 bases and V by 6 bases; bases with no gene match: 12. For the CDR3, the DNA is TGTGCCAGCAGCCTTACACCGGGACAGGGATTCACAGATACGCAGTATTTT. This translates into CASSLTPGQGFTDTQYF.

This clonotype has only a few counts. V is TRBV15 and J is TRBJ2-3; D may be TRBD1 (5 bases). The CDR3 covers 15 residues. CDR1 and CDR2 (germline): LNHNV, YYDKDF (reference sequence). Trimming took off 1 base at V and 0 bases at J, with 8 bases between the two ends. The CDR3 sequence: CATSRVGASTDTQYF. CDR3 DNA sequence: TGTGCCACCAGCAGAGTAGGGGCTAGCACAGATACGCAGTATTTT. The whole variable domain, remainder taken from reference TRBV15 and TRBJ2-3, is DAMVIQNPRYQVTQFGKPVTLSCSQTLNHNVMYWYQQKSSQAPKLLFHYYDKDFNNEADTPDNFQSRRPNTSFCFLDIRSPGLGDTAMYLCATSRVGASTDTQYFGPGTRLTVL.

The rearrangement uses TRBV11-2 and TRBJ2-1; D might be TRBD2 (5 bases). This CDR3 is built from 12 residues. Trimming left V 4 bases short and J 7 bases short, with 8 bases between. Per germline, CDR1 SGHAT and CDR2 FQNNGV. Written as DNA, the CDR3 is TGTGCCAGCAGCTCTATAGCGAATGAGCAGTTCTTC. Its translation: CASSSIANEQFF.

The CDR3 spells CSASPPGLRMGPQHF. DNA for the CDR3: TGCAGTGCTAGTCCTCCGGGACTCCGGATGGGGCCCCAGCATTTT. This chain joins TRBV20-1 and TRBJ1-5, with a tentative D call TRBD1 (5 bases). Between the trimmed V and J ends, which lost 3 bases and 9 bases, there was a span of 21 bases. The CDR3 sequence is 15 residues long. Germline assignment: CDR1 DFQATT and CDR2 SNEGSKA (reference sequence).

This clonotype showed up just a few times. The V gene is TRBV4-3, the J gene TRBJ1-2, with 12 bases that match TRBD1. The CDR3 spans 15 residues. Germline V gene lookup returns CDR1 LGHNA and CDR2 YSLEER. J lost 0 bases, V lost 4 bases, and 0 bases had no gene match. The CDR3 loop reads CASSRDRGPNYGYTF. The CDR3 DNA sequence: TGCGCCAGCAGCCGGGACAGGGGGCCTAACTATGGCTACACCTTC.

This chain uses TRBV29-1 with TRBJ2-1; 12 bases are shared with TRBD2. V was clipped by 6 bases and J by 0 bases; unmatched bases: 12. The CDR3 covers 18 residues. CDR1 and CDR2 from the germline V gene are SQVTM and ANQGSEA. Here the CDR3 DNA reads TGCAGCGTGCCCAAACTTTCTAGCGGGGGGGTCTCCTACAATGAGCAGTTCTTC. Amino acids: CSVPKLSSGGVSYNEQFF.

The chain carries TRBV7-3 and TRBJ2-6, with D maybe TRBD2 (6 bases). V gave up 4 bases and J gave up 0 bases, with 13 bases separating them. This CDR3 is 17 amino acids long. CDR1 and CDR2 (germline): SGHTA, FQGTGA. CDR3 loop: CASSSTGTGSGANVLTF. For the CDR3, the DNA is TGTGCCAGCAGCTCCACGGGGACTGGCTCTGGGGCCAACGTCCTGACTTTC.

This clonotype was recorded a few times. V usage is TRBV27 and J usage is TRBJ2-3; a possible D gene is TRBD2 (5 bases). Trimming removed 6 bases from V and 2 bases from J, with 21 bases in between. This CDR3 spans 17 amino acids. Germline V lookup: CDR1 MNHEY, CDR2 SMNVEV (reference sequence). The CDR3 sequence is CASSVRSPRGITDTQYF. CDR3 DNA sequence: TGTGCCAGCAGCGTCAGGTCTCCCCGAGGGATCACAGATACGCAGTATTTT.

This chain connects TRBV12-3 or TRBV12-4 to TRBJ1-2, with 8 positions matching TRBD1. This CDR3 comprises 14 residues. V shed 6 bases, J shed 1 base, and the junction held 4 bases outside the gene matches. This CDR3 is CASRNRGINYGYTF. CDR3 DNA sequence: TGTGCCAGCAGAAACAGGGGGATTAACTATGGCTACACCTTC.

V is TRBV6-5 and J is TRBJ2-5; 12 nucleotides agree with TRBD1. Trimming at V came to 6 bases and at J to 3 bases, leaving 8 bases not matched to a gene. In germline, CDR1 is MNHEY, CDR2 SVGAGI. The CDR3 sequence is 16 residues long. The CDR3 DNA reads as TGTGCCAGCAGGACGACTGGGACAGGGGGCGAAGAGACCCAGTACTTC. As protein: CASRTTGTGGEETQYF.

The chain recombines TRBV2 with TRBJ1-5; D not certain. Trimming shortened V by 3 bases and J by 0 bases, and 6 bases separated the two germline ends. CDR1 and CDR2 (germline): SNHLY, FYNNEI. The CDR3 totals 14 residues. Here the CDR3 reads CASSEPISNQPQHF. The CDR3 DNA reads TGTGCCAGCAGTGAGCCTATTAGCAATCAGCCCCAGCATTTT.